Below, 21 T cell receptor beta chains from the same sample are listed, as sequenced in a study of shared T cell receptors in the human thymus (dated by TCRdb to the early 2020s). Libraries were constructed by the immunoSEQ multiplex PCR assay. Held by TCRdb, this immuneACCESS table contains in-frame sequences only and omits some clones. Under half of the omission traces to an unresolved V gene where checked; the cause of the rest is unknown. For this sample the table gives roughly 500,000 clones, of which more than 75% were detected only once. The ten biggest clones cover more than 0.01% of the sample. A further study also used this sample, focusing on human thymus T cells.

The sequenced material came from thymocytes. Source of these receptors: a boy in the first two years of life with a congenital heart defect. Donor details come from another sample of the same person, matched by shared clones.

This rearrangement joins TRBV11-2 to TRBJ1-5; 10 bases match TRBD1. The CDR3 extends over 15 amino acids. V shed 2 bases and J 7 bases; nucleotides not matched to a gene: 5. The germline V gene has CDR1 SGHAT and CDR2 FQNNGV. DNA for the CDR3: TGTGCCAGCAGCTTAAGGACAGGGGGACGGCAGCCCCAGCATTTT. Translating it yields CASSLRTGGRQPQHF. Based on the CDR3 plus reference TRBV11-2 and TRBJ1-5, the full variable domain is EAGVAQSPRYKIIEKRQSVAFWCNPISGHATLYWYQQILGQGPKLLIQFQNNGVVDDSQLPKDRFSAERLKGVDSTLKIQPAKLEDSAVYLCASSLRTGGRQPQHFGDGTRLSIL.

The rearrangement uses TRBV28 and TRBJ1-2; D is unclear. This CDR3 has 12 residues. Trimming cost V 5 bases and J 7 bases, with 11 bases left between them. CDR1 is MDHEN and CDR2 is SYDVKM in the germline V gene. CDR3 bases: TGTGCCAGCAGTCCGCCCTATGGTGGCTACACCTTC. It yields the protein CASSPPYGGYTF.

The V gene is TRBV6-4, the J gene TRBJ2-3; TRBD2 agrees at 11 bases. The V gene end was trimmed by 6 bases and the J gene end by 7 bases; junction bases not matched to a gene: 15. The CDR3 runs to 17 residues. Germline lookup yields CDR1 MRHNA and CDR2 SNTAGT. In DNA form, the CDR3 reads TGTGCCAGCAGGCGACGTTTACTAGCGGGAGTCATAAATACGCAGTATTTT. Amino acid sequence: CASRRRLLAGVINTQYF.

The chain employs TRBV5-4 and TRBJ2-7, with 8 bases identical to TRBD1. This CDR3 spans 12 amino acids. CDR1 is SGHNT, CDR2 YYREEE, per germline (reference sequence). With 4 bases clipped from V and 6 bases from J, the junction kept 3 bases outside the gene matches. CDR3 amino acids: CASSRQGCEQYF. In nucleotides, the CDR3 is TGTGCCAGCAGCCGACAGGGGTGCGAGCAGTACTTC.

The sample holds a few counts of this clone. V is TRBV27 and J is TRBJ2-1; 16 positions match TRBD2. The ends lost 2 bases at V and 7 bases at J; junction bases unmatched: 8. The CDR3 spans 18 residues. CDR1 and CDR2 (germline): MNHEY, SMNVEV (reference sequence). The CDR3 loop reads CASSLSPGTSGRENEQFF. CDR3 sequence (DNA): TGTGCCAGCAGTTTAAGCCCCGGGACTAGCGGGAGGGAGAATGAGCAGTTCTTC.

The gene calls are TRBV27 and TRBJ1-2, with TRBD1 identical over 7 bases. This CDR3 is 15 amino acids long. Germline loops: CDR1 MNHEY, CDR2 SMNVEV (reference sequence). After removal of 5 bases from V and 0 bases from J, the junction contained 6 bases not matched to a gene. The CDR3 DNA reads TGTGCCAGCAGTCCCACAGGGGTTTCTAACTATGGCTACACCTTC. Its translation: CASSPTGVSNYGYTF.

V gene TRBV27 combines with J gene TRBJ2-1; D remains unclear. Germline lookup yields CDR1 MNHEY and CDR2 SMNVEV (reference sequence). Trimming shortened V by 6 bases and J by 6 bases, and 6 bases separated the two germline ends. This CDR3 is built from 11 residues. In nucleotides, the CDR3 is TGTGCCAGCAGCTCCCCCAATGAGCAGTTCTTC. Translation: CASSSPNEQFF.

V gene TRBV4-2 combines with J gene TRBJ2-7, with 10 nucleotides matching TRBD2. The CDR3 contains 15 residues. Per the germline V gene, CDR1 is LGHNA and CDR2 is YNFKEQ. V shed 3 bases, J shed 1 base, and the junction held 3 bases outside the gene matches. DNA of the CDR3: TGTGCCAGCAGCCATGCTAGCGGGAGTTCCTACGAGCAGTACTTC. This codes for CASSHASGSSYEQYF.

This chain uses TRBV7-9 with TRBJ1-3; TRBD1 might be the D (6 bases). Germline V gene data show CDR1 as SEHNR and CDR2 as FQNEAQ (reference sequence). Trimming cost V 5 bases and J 0 bases, with 20 bases left between them. This CDR3 comprises 18 residues. This CDR3 is CASSETGPIISSGNTIYF. The CDR3 nucleotides are TGTGCCAGCAGCGAGACAGGACCCATCATTAGCTCTGGAAACACCATATATTTT.

The J gene is TRBJ2-5, the V gene TRBV12-2; the table's D call, TRBD2, has no DNA check behind it. TRBV12-2 is designated a pseudogene. There are 17 residues in the CDR3. CDR3 bases: TGTGCAAGTCGCTTAGCGCGTCGCGGGAGGGCCGGTGAGACCCAGTACTTC. This translates into CASRLARRGRAGETQYF.

The CDR3 loop is CASVGLAGGTPYEQYF. CDR3 sequence (DNA): TGTGCCAGCGTGGGTCTAGCGGGAGGGACCCCCTACGAGCAGTACTTC. The gene calls are TRBV2 and TRBJ2-7, with 12 bases aligning to TRBD2. CDR1 is SNHLY, CDR2 FYNNEI, per germline. Trimming at V came to 8 bases and at J to 2 bases, leaving 10 bases not matched to a gene. The CDR3 loop spans 16 amino acids.

The chain employs TRBV6-5 and TRBJ1-2; TRBD1 is a possible D gene (5 bases). The CDR3 spans 14 residues. V lost 6 bases and J lost 8, with 19 bases in between. Germline V lookup: CDR1 MNHEY, CDR2 SVGAGI. The CDR3 loop is CASSRLDSFPGYTF. The CDR3 bases are TGTGCCAGCAGCCGCCTCGACAGTTTTCCGGGCTACACCTTC.

The chain joins TRBV19 to TRBJ1-3; possible D gene TRBD1, 6 bases. This CDR3 is built from 15 residues. Germline-derived CDR1 and CDR2 are LNHDA and SQIVND (reference sequence). V lost 3 bases and J 6 bases, leaving 15 bases between the germline ends. The CDR3 here is CASSISGQIKNTIYF. The CDR3 DNA reads as TGTGCCAGTAGTATTTCTGGACAGATCAAAAACACCATATATTTT.

V usage is TRBV4-3 and J usage is TRBJ1-1, with D unresolved. The CDR3 runs to 14 residues. The ends were cut back, 3 bases at V and 11 bases at J, with 19 bases in the middle. Germline V gene data show CDR1 as LGHNA and CDR2 as YSLEER. The CDR3 is CASSHPQSRRSAFF. CDR3 nucleotide sequence: TGCGCCAGCAGCCACCCACAGAGCAGAAGATCCGCTTTCTTT.

The chain couples TRBV4-1 to TRBJ2-7; the match to TRBD2 covers 8 bases. V shed 1 base, J shed 2 bases, and the junction held 7 bases outside the gene matches. The germline V gene encodes CDR1 MGHRA and CDR2 YSYEKL. The CDR3 runs 16 residues. CDR3: CASSQASSGRTYEQYF. CDR3 coding DNA: TGCGCCAGCAGCCAAGCCTCTAGCGGGCGGACCTACGAGCAGTACTTC.

The V and J genes are TRBV5-1 and TRBJ2-3; D remains ambiguous. CDR3 length: 16 amino acids. Germline lookup yields CDR1 SGHRS and CDR2 YFSETQ. V lost 1 base to trimming and J lost 2 bases, with 14 bases between them. The CDR3 DNA follows: TGCGCCAGCAGCTTGCGCGGCGGCCAGCCCACAGATACGCAGTATTTT. Its protein product is CASSLRGGQPTDTQYF.

V usage is TRBV10-2 and J usage is TRBJ2-7, with TRBD1 matching 7 bases. The V gene's germline CDR1 is WSHSY and CDR2 SAAADI. Trimming removed 6 bases from V and 3 bases from J; junction bases left unmatched: 14. The CDR3 is 16 residues long. The CDR3 nucleotides are TGCGCCAGCAGAAATGGACAGGCTTACAAGAGCTACGAGCAGTACTTC. This encodes CASRNGQAYKSYEQYF.

This clone is a singleton in its sample. V and J are TRBV25-1 and TRBJ2-5; maybe TRBD1 (6 bases). This CDR3 region has 15 residues. V lost 2 bases and J 4 bases, leaving 14 bases between the germline ends. Germline lookup yields CDR1 MGHDK and CDR2 SYGVNS. CDR3 DNA: TGTGCCAGCAGTGAACCCTACAGGGTTCCAGAGACCCAGTACTTC. It translates to CASSEPYRVPETQYF.

The chain has TRBV5-3 and TRBJ2-3; 8 bases fit TRBD2. TRBV5-3 is annotated as an ORF whose role is uncertain. The CDR3 is 15 residues long. J gave up 5 bases and V 3 bases, and 8 bases lay outside the gene matches. The CDR3, as DNA: TGTGCCAGAAGCTACCGGGAGGGGCGTTTAGATACGCAGTATTTT. It specifies CARSYREGRLDTQYF.

A single count supports this clone. The chain combines TRBV11-2 with TRBJ2-5; D is possibly TRBD2 (6 bases). Trimming removed 7 bases at V and 4 bases at J, with 19 bases between. From germline, CDR1 is SGHAT and CDR2 FQNNGV. CDR3 length equals 15 residues. The CDR3 DNA reads TGTGCCAGCATCTCTGATGGAGGGGCTATAGAGACCCAGTACTTC. This codes for CASISDGGAIETQYF.

The CDR3 region is CAISERTSGIEYEQYF. The DNA of the CDR3 is TGTGCCATCAGTGAACGGACTAGCGGGATTGAGTACGAGCAGTACTTC. The V gene is TRBV10-3, the J gene TRBJ2-7, with 12 bases aligning to TRBD2. Germline CDR1 ENHRY, CDR2 SYGVKD. The CDR3 runs to 16 residues. After removal of 3 bases from V and 4 bases from J, the junction contained 7 bases not matched to a gene.